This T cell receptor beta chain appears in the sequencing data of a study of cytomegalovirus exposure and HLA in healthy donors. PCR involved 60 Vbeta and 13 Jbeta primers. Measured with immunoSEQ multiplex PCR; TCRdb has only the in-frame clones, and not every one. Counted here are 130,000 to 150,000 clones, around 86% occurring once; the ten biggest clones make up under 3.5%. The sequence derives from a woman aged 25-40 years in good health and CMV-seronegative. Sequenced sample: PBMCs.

In nucleotides, the CDR3 is TGTGCCAGCAATCTAGGTCGGGATCAAGAGACCCAGTACTTC. It is translated as CASNLGRDQETQYF. The chain is built from TRBV21-1 and TRBJ2-5; TRBD2 reflects the table's D call only, with no check against the DNA. TRBV21-1 represents a pseudogene. This CDR3 has 14 residues.